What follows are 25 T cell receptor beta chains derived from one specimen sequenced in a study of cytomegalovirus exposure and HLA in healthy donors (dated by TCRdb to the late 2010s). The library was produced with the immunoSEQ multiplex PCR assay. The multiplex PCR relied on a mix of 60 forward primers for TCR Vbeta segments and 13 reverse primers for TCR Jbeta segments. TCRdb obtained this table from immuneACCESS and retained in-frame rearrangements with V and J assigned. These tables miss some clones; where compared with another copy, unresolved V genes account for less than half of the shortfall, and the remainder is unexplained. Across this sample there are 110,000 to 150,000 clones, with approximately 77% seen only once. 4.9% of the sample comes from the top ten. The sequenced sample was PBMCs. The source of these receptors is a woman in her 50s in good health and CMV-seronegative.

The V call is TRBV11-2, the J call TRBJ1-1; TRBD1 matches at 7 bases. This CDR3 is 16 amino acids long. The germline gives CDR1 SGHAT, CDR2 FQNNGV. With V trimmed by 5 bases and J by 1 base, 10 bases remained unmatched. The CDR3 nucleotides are TGTGCCAGCAGCCCGTGGACAGGAGAGGGGAACACTGAAGCTTTCTTT. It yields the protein CASSPWTGEGNTEAFF.

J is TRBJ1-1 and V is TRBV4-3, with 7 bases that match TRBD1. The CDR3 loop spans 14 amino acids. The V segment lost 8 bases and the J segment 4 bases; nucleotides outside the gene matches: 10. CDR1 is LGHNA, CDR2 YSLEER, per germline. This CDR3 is CASGKGAGGTEAFF. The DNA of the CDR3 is TGCGCCAGCGGGAAGGGGGCTGGCGGCACTGAAGCTTTCTTT.

The CDR3 coding sequence is TGTGCCAGCAGCTCCAGGGTTTCCTACGAGCAGTACTTC. This sequence encodes CASSSRVSYEQYF. V gene TRBV7-9 combines with J gene TRBJ2-7; tentative D call: TRBD1 (5 bases). V was shortened by 4 bases and J by 1 base, with 8 bases between the two germline ends. The CDR3 loop spans 13 amino acids. Germline V gene sequence: CDR1 SEHNR, CDR2 FQNEAQ (reference sequence).

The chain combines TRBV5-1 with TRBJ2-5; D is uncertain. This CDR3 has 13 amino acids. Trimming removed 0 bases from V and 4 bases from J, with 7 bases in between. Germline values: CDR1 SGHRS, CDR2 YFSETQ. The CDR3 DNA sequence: TGCGCCAGCAGCTTGGCCGGAGCAGAGACCCAGTACTTC. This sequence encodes CASSLAGAETQYF. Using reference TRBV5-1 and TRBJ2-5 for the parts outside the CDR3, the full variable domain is KAGVTQTPRYLIKTRGQQVTLSCSPISGHRSVSWYQQTPGQGLQFLFEYFSETQRNKGNFPGRFSGRQFSNSRSEMNVSTLELGDSALYLCASSLAGAETQYFGPGTRLLVL.

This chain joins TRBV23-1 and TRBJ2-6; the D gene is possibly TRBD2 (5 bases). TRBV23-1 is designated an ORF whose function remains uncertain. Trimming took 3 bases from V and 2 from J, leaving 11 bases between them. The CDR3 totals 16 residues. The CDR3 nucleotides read TGCGCCAGCAGTCATCTCGCGCGGGCTGGGGCCAACGTCCTGACTTTC. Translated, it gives CASSHLARAGANVLTF.

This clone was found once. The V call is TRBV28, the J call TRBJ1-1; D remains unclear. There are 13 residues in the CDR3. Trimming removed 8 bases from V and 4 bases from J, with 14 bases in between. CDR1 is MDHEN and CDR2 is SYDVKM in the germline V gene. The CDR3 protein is CASATLISTEAFF. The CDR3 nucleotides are TGTGCCAGCGCTACCTTAATATCCACTGAAGCTTTCTTT.

The CDR3 DNA reads as TGTGCCAGCAGCACGACAGAGAACACTGAAGCTTTCTTT. Translated: CASSTTENTEAFF. The chain recombines TRBV11-1 with TRBJ1-1, with D possibly matching TRBD1 (5 bases). With 5 bases removed from V and 1 base from J, the gap between germline ends came to 8 bases. Germline V CDR1 and CDR2: SGHAT, FQDESV (reference sequence). The CDR3 extends over 13 amino acids. The whole variable domain, filled in from reference TRBV11-1 and TRBJ1-1, reads EAEVAQSPRYKITEKSQAVAFWCDPISGHATLYWYRQILGQGPELLVQFQDESVVDDSQLPKDRFSAERLKGVDSTLKIQPAELGDSAMYLCASSTTENTEAFFGQGTRLTVV.

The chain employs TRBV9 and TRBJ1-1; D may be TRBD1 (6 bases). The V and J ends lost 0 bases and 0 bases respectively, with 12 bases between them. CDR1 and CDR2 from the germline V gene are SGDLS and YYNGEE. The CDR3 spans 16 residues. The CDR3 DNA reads TGTGCCAGCAGCGTAGAGCAGGACAGCATGAACACTGAAGCTTTCTTT. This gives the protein CASSVEQDSMNTEAFF.

The CDR3 spells CASSPRAGSLYEQYF. CDR3 in DNA: TGTGCCAGCAGTCCCCGTGCAGGAAGCCTCTACGAGCAGTACTTC. The rearrangement uses TRBV6-5 and TRBJ2-7; D is undetermined. Trimming removed 5 bases from V and 3 bases from J, with 17 bases in between. This CDR3 spans 15 amino acids. Germline V gene sequence: CDR1 MNHEY, CDR2 SVGAGI.

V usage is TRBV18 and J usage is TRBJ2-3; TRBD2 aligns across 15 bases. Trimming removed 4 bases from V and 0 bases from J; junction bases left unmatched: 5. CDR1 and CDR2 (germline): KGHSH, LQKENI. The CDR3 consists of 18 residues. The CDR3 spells CASSLGLAGGPSTDTQYF. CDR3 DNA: TGTGCCAGCTCACTCGGACTAGCGGGGGGGCCAAGCACAGATACGCAGTATTTT.

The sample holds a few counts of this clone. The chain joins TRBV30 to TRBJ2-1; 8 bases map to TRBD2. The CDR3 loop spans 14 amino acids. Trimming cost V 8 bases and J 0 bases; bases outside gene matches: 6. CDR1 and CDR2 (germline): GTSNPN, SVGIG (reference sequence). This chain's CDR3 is CAGERGSSYNEQFF. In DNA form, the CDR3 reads TGTGCCGGTGAGCGGGGGAGCTCCTACAATGAGCAGTTCTTC. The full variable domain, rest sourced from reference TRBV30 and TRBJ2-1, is SQTIHQWPATLVQPVGSPLSLECTVEGTSNPNLYWYRQAAGRGLQLLFYSVGIGQISSEVPQNLSASRPQDRQFILSSKKLLLSDSGFYLCAGERGSSYNEQFFGPGTRLTVL.

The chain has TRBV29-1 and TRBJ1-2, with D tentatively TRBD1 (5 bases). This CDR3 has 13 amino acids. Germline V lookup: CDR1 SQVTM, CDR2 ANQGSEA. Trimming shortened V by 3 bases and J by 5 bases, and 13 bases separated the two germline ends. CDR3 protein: CSVEALTAYGYTF. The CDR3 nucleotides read TGCAGCGTTGAGGCCTTGACAGCTTATGGCTACACCTTC.

CDR3 coding DNA: TGTGCCAGCAGTATAGGCGGGGCAGGGATCTACGAGCAGTACTTC. Translated, it gives CASSIGGAGIYEQYF. The chain has TRBV25-1 and TRBJ2-7, with a possible D match to TRBD2 (6 bases). The V end lost 5 bases, the J end lost 3 bases, and 17 bases lay between the germline ends. Germline V gene sequence: CDR1 MGHDK, CDR2 SYGVNS. The CDR3 sequence is 15 residues long.

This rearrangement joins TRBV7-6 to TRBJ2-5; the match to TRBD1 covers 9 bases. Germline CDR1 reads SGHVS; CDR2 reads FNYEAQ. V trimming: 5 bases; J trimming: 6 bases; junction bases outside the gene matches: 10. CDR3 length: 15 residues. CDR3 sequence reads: CASSLPGTGLKTQYF. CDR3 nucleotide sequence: TGTGCCAGCAGCCTACCCGGGACAGGGCTAAAGACCCAGTACTTC.

The CDR3 spells CAWSVRVVNSPLHF. In nucleotides, the CDR3 is TGTGCCTGGAGTGTACGGGTGGTAAATTCACCCCTCCACTTT. J is TRBJ1-6 and V is TRBV30; the D is unclear. Germline values: CDR1 GTSNPN, CDR2 SVGIG (reference sequence). V was clipped by 0 bases and J by 7 bases, with 10 bases between them. The CDR3 length is 14 residues. The variable domain in full, with the rest retrieved from reference TRBV30 and TRBJ1-6, is SQTIHQWPATLVQPVGSPLSLECTVEGTSNPNLYWYRQAAGRGLQLLFYSVGIGQISSEVPQNLSASRPQDRQFILSSKKLLLSDSGFYLCAWSVRVVNSPLHFGNGTRLTVT.

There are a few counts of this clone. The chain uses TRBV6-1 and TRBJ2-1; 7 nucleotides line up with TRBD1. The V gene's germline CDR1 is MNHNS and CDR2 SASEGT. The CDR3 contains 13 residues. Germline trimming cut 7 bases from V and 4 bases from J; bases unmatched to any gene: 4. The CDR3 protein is CASTLGQYNEQFF. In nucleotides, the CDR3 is TGTGCCAGCACATTGGGACAGTACAATGAGCAGTTCTTC.

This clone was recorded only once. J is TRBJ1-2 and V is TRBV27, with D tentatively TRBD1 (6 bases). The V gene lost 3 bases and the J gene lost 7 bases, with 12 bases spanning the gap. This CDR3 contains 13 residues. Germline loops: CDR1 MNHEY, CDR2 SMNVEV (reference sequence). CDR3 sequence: CASSFRTDLGYTF. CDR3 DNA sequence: TGTGCCAGCAGTTTTCGGACAGATCTTGGCTACACCTTC.

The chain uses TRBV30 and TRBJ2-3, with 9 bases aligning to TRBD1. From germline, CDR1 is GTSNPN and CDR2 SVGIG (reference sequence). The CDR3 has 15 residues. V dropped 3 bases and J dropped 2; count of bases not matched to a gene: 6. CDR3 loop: CAWSPGQGLTDTQYF. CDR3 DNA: TGTGCCTGGAGCCCGGGACAGGGCCTCACAGATACGCAGTATTTT.

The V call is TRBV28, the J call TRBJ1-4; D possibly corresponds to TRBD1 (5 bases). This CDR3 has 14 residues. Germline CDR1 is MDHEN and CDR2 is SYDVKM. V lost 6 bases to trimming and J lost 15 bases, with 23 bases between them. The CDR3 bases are TGTGCCAGCAGGCACAGGAATACAGGCGAATACGTGTTTTTT. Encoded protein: CASRHRNTGEYVFF.

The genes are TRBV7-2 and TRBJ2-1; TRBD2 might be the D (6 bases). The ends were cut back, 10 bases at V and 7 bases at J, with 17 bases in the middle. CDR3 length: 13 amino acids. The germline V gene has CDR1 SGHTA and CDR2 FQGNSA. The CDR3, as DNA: TGTGCCATCCGGGTGGGCGGGGCAAATGAGCAGTTCTTC. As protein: CAIRVGGANEQFF.

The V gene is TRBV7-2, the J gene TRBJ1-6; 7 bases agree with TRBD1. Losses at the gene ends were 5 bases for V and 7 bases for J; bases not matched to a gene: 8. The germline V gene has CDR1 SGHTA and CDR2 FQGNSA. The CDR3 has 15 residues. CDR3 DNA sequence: TGTGCCAGCAGCCAGCGACAGGGATCAAATTCACCCCTCCACTTT. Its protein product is CASSQRQGSNSPLHF. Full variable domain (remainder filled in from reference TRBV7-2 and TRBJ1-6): GAGVSQSPSNKVTEKGKDVELRCDPISGHTALYWYRQSLGQGLEFLIYFQGNSAPDKSGLPSDRFSAERTGGSVSTLTIQRTQQEDSAVYLCASSQRQGSNSPLHFGNGTRLTVT.

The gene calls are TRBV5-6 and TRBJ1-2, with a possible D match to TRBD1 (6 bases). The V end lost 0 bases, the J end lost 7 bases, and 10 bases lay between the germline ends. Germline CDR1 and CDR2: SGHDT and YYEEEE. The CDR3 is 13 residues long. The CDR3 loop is CASSLGGRGGYTF. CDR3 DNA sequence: TGTGCCAGCAGCTTGGGGGGGCGCGGTGGCTACACCTTC. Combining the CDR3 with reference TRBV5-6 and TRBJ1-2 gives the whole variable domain DAGVTQSPTHLIKTRGQQVTLRCSPKSGHDTVSWYQQALGQGPQFIFQYYEEEERQRGNFPDRFSGHQFPNYSSELNVNALLLGDSALYLCASSLGGRGGYTFGSGTRLTVV.

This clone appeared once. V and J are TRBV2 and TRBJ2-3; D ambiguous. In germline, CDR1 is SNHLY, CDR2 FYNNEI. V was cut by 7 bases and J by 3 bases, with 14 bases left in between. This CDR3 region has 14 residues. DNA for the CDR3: TGTGCCAGCAAAGACTTAATCCCGACAGATACGCAGTATTTT. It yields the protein CASKDLIPTDTQYF.

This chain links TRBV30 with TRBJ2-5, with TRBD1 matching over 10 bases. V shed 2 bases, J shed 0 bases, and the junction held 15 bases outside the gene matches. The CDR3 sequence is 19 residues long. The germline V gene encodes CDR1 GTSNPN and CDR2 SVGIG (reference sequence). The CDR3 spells CAWSRPGTGDIWYQETQYF. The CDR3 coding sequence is TGTGCCTGGAGTCGGCCGGGGACAGGGGACATTTGGTACCAAGAGACCCAGTACTTC.

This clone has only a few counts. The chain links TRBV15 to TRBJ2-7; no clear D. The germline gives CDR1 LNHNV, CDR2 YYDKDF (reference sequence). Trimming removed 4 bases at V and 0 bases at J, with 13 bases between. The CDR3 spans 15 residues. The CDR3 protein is CATSNLPLNSYEQYF. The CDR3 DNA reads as TGTGCCACCAGCAATTTGCCTCTAAACTCCTACGAGCAGTACTTC.